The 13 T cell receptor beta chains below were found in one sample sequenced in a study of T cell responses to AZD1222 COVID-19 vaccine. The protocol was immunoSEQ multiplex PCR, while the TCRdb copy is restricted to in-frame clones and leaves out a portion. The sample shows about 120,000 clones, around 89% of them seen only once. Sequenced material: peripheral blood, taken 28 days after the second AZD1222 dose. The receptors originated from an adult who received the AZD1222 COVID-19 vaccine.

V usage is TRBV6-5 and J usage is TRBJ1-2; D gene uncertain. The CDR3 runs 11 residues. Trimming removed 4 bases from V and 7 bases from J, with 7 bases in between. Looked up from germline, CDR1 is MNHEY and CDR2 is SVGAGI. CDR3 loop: CASSSGPGYTF. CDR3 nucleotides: TGTGCCAGCAGTTCCGGCCCTGGCTACACCTTC.

The CDR3 is CASIKGGGAAGYTF. The CDR3 coding sequence is TGTGCCAGCATCAAAGGTGGCGGGGCTGCTGGCTACACCTTC. The chain joins TRBV6-5 to TRBJ1-2; D may be TRBD1 (5 bases). Trimming took off 7 bases at V and 7 bases at J, with 19 bases between the two ends. The CDR3 spans 14 residues. The germline V gene encodes CDR1 MNHEY and CDR2 SVGAGI.

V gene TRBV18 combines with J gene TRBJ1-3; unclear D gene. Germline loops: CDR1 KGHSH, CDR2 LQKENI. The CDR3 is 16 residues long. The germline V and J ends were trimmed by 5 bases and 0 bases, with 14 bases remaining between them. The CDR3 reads CASSTKNLDSGNTIYF. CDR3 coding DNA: TGTGCCAGCTCAACCAAGAACCTCGACTCTGGAAACACCATATATTTT.

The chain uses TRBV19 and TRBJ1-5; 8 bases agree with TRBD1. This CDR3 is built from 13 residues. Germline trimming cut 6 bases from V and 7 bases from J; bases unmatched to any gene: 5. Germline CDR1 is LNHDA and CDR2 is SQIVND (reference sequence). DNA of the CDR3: TGTGCCAGTAGGGTAGACAGGGGCCAGCCCCAGCATTTT. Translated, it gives CASRVDRGQPQHF.

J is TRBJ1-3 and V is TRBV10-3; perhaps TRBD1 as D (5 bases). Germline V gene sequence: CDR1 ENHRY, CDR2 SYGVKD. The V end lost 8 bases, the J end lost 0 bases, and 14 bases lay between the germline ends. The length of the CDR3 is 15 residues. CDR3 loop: CAIGRDGNSGNTIYF. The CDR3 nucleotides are TGTGCCATCGGGAGGGACGGCAACTCTGGAAACACCATATATTTT.

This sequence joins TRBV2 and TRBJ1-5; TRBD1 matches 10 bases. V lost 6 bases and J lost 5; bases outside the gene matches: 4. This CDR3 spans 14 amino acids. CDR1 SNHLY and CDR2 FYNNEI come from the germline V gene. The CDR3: CASRPGQGYQPQHF. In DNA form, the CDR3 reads TGTGCCAGCAGGCCGGGACAGGGGTATCAGCCCCAGCATTTT.

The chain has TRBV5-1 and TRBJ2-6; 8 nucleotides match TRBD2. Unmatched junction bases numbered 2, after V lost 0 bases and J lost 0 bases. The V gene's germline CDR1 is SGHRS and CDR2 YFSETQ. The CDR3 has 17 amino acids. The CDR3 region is CASSLASGSSGANVLTF. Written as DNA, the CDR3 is TGCGCCAGCAGCTTGGCCAGCGGGAGCTCTGGGGCCAACGTCCTGACTTTC.

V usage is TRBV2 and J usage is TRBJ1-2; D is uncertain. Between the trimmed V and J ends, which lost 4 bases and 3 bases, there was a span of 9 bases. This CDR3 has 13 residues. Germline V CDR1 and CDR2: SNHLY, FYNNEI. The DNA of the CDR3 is TGTGCCAGCAGTGGTAACCGTTACTATGGCTACACCTTC. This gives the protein CASSGNRYYGYTF.

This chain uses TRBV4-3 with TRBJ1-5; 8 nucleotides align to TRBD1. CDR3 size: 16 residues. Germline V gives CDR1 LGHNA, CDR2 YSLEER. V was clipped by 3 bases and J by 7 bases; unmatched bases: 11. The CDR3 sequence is CASSQGVDRGGQPQHF. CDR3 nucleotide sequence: TGCGCCAGCAGCCAGGGGGTCGACAGGGGTGGGCAGCCCCAGCATTTT.

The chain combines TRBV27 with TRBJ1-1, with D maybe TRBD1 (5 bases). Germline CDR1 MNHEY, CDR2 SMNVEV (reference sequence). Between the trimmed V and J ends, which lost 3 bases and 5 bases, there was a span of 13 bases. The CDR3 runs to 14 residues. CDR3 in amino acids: CASSFGGWRTEAFF. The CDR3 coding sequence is TGTGCCAGCAGTTTCGGGGGTTGGAGGACTGAAGCTTTCTTT.

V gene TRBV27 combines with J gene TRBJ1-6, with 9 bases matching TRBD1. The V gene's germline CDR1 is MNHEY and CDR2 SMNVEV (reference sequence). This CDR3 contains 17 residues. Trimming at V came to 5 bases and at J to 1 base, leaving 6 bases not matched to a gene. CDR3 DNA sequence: TGTGCCAGCAGTCTGGGACAGGGACTATCCTATAATTCACCCCTCCACTTT. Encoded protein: CASSLGQGLSYNSPLHF.

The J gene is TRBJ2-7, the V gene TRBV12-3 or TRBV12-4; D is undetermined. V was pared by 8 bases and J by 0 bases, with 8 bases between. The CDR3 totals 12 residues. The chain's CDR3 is CASCGSSYEQYF. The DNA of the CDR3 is TGTGCCAGCTGTGGCAGCTCCTACGAGCAGTACTTC.

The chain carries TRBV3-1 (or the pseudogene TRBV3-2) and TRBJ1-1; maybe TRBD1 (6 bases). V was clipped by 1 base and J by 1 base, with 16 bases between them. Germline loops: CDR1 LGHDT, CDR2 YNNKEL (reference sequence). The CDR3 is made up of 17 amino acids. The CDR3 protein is CASSQGRGTTWNTEAFF. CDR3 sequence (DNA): TGTGCCAGCAGCCAAGGGAGGGGGACTACTTGGAACACTGAAGCTTTCTTT.